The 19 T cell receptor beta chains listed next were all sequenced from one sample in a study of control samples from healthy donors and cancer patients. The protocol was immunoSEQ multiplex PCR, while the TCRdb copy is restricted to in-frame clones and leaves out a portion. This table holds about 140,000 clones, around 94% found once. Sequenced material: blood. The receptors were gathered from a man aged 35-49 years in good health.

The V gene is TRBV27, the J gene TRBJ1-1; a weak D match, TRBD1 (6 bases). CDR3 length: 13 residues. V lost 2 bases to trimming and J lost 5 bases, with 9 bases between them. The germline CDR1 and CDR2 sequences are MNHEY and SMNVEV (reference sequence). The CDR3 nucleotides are TGTGCCAGCAGTTTACCGGGACAAACTGAAGCTTTCTTT. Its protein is CASSLPGQTEAFF.

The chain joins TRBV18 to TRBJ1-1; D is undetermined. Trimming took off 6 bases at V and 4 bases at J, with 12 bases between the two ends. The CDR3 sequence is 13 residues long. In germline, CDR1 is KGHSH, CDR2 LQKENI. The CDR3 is CASSESLGTEAFF. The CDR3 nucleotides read TGTGCCAGCTCGGAGAGTCTGGGCACTGAAGCTTTCTTT. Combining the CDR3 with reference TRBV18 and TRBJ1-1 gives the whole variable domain NAGVMQNPRHLVRRRGQEARLRCSPMKGHSHVYWYRQLPEEGLKFMVYLQKENIIDESGMPKERFSAEFPKEGPSILRIQQVVRGDSAAYFCASSESLGTEAFFGQGTRLTVV.

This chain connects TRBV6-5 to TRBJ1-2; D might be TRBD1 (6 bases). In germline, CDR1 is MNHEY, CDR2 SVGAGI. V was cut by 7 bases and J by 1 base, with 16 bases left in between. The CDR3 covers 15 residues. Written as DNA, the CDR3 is TGTGCCAGCAACGACGCGGGACAACTTAACTATGGCTACACCTTC. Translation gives CASNDAGQLNYGYTF.

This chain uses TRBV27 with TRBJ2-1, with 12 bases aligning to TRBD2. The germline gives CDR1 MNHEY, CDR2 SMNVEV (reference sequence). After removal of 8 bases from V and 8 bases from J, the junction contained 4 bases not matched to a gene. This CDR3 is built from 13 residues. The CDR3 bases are TGTGCCAGCGCGACTAGCGGGAGCCATGAGCAGTTCTTC. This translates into CASATSGSHEQFF.

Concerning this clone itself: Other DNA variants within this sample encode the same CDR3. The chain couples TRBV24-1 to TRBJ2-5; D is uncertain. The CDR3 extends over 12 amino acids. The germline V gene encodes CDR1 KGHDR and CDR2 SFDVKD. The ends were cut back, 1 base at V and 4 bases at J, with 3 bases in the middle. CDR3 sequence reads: CATSDFRETQYF. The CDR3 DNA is TGTGCCACCAGTGATTTTCGAGAGACCCAGTACTTC.

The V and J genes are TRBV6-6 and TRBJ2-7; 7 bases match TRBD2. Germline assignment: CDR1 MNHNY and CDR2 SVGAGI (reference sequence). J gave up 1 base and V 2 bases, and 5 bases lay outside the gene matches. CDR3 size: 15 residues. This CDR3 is CASSYPWGGSYEQYF. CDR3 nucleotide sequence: TGTGCCAGCAGTTACCCCTGGGGGGGGTCCTACGAGCAGTACTTC.

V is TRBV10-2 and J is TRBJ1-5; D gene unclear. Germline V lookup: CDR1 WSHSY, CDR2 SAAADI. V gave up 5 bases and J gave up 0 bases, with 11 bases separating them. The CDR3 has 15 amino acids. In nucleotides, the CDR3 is TGCGCCAGCAGTACCGGCCTGTATAGCAATCAGCCCCAGCATTTT. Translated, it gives CASSTGLYSNQPQHF.

The CDR3 bases are TGTGCCACCAGTGACGACCTTCGGACAGGGTCCTACGAGCAGTACTTC. Its translation is CATSDDLRTGSYEQYF. The chain recombines TRBV24-1 with TRBJ2-7; 8 nucleotides line up with TRBD1. After removal of 4 bases from V and 1 base from J, the junction contained 8 bases not matched to a gene. Germline lookup yields CDR1 KGHDR and CDR2 SFDVKD. The CDR3 length is 16 residues.

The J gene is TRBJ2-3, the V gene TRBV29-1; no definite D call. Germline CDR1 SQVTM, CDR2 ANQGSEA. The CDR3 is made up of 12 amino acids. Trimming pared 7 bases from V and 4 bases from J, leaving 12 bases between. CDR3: CSAVVGADTQYF. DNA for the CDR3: TGCAGCGCTGTGGTAGGTGCAGATACGCAGTATTTT.

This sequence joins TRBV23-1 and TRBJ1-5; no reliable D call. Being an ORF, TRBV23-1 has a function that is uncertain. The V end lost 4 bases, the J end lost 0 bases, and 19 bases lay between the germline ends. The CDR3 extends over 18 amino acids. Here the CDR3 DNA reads TGCGCCAGCAGTCGAACGCCTAGTATTCGGAATAGCAATCAGCCCCAGCATTTT. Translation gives CASSRTPSIRNSNQPQHF.

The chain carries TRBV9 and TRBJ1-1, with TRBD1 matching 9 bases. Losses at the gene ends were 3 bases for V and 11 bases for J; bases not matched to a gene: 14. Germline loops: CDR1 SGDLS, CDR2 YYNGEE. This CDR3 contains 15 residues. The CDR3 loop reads CASSAPGQGPFGAFF. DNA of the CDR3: TGTGCCAGCAGCGCACCGGGACAGGGACCCTTCGGGGCTTTCTTT.

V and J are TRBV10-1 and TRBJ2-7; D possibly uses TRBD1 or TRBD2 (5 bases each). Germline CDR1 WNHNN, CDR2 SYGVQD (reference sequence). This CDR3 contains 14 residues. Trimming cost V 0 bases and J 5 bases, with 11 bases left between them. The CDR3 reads CASSESGDLDEQYF. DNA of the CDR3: TGCGCCAGCAGTGAGTCAGGGGACCTGGACGAGCAGTACTTC.

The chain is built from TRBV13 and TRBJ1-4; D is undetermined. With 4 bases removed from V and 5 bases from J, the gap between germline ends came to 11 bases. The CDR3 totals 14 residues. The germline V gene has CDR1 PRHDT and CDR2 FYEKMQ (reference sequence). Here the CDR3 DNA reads TGTGCCAGCAGCTCCTTTAACGGGAATGAAAAACTGTTTTTT. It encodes CASSSFNGNEKLFF. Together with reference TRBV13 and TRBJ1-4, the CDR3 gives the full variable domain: AAGVIQSPRHLIKEKRETATLKCYPIPRHDTVYWYQQGPGQDPQFLISFYEKMQSDKGSIPDRFSAQQFSDYHSELNMSSLELGDSALYFCASSSFNGNEKLFFGSGTQLSVL.

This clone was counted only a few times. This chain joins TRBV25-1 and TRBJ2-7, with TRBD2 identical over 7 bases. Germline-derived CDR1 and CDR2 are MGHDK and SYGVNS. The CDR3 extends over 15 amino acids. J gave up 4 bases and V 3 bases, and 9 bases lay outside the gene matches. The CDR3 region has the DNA TGTGCCAGCAGTGACCGCCGGGACTACCTTTACGAGCAGTACTTC. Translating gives CASSDRRDYLYEQYF.

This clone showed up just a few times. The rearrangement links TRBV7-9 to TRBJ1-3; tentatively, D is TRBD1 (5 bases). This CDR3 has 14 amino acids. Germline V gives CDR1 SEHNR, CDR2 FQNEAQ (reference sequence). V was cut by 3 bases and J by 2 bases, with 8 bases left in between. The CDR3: CASSFRVPGNTIYF. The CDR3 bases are TGTGCCAGCAGCTTCAGGGTTCCTGGAAACACCATATATTTT. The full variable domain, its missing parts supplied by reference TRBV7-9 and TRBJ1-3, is DTGVSQNPRHKITKRGQNVTFRCDPISEHNRLYWYRQTLGQGPEFLTYFQNEAQLEKSRLLSDRFSAERPKGSFSTLEIQRTEQGDSAMYLCASSFRVPGNTIYFGEGSWLTVV.

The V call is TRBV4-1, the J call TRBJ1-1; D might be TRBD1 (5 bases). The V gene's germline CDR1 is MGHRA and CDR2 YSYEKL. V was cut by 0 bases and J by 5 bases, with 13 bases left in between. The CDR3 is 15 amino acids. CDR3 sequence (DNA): TGCGCCAGCAGCCAAGATGGACACATGGGGACTGAAGCTTTCTTT. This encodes CASSQDGHMGTEAFF.

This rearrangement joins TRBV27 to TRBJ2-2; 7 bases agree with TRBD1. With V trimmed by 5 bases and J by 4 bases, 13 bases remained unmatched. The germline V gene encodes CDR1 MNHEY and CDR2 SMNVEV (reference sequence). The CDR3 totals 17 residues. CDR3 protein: CASSPMKWTGRTGELFF. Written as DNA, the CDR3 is TGTGCCAGCAGTCCCATGAAGTGGACAGGTCGCACCGGGGAGCTGTTTTTT.

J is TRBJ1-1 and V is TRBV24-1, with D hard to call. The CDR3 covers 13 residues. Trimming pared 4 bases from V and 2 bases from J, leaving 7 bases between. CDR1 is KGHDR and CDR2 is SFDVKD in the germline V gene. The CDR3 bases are TGTGCCACCAGTGACATCAGAAACACTGAAGCTTTCTTT. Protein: CATSDIRNTEAFF.

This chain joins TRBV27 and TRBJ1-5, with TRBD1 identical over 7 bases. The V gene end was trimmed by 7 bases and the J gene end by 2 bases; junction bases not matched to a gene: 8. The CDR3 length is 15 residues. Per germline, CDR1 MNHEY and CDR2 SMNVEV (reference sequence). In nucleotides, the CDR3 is TGTGCCAGCACACCCAGGGGGGCCGGCAATCAGCCCCAGCATTTT. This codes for CASTPRGAGNQPQHF.